This T cell receptor beta chain was retrieved from a study of blood T cell repertoires in COVID-19. The CDR3 totals 13 residues. The V end lost 7 bases, the J end lost 4 bases, and 11 bases lay between the germline ends. Germline CDR1 is MDHEN and CDR2 is SYDVKM. TCRdb's copy holds only in-frame clones and misses some; the assay was immunoSEQ multiplex PCR. This table holds roughly 100,000 clones, under 90% found once. The V gene is TRBV28, the J gene TRBJ1-5; D remains ambiguous. This receptor was identified in a man older than 75 with acute or convalescent COVID-19. Sequencing was carried out using peripheral blood. CDR3 DNA sequence: TGTGCCAGCAACGGCAGAGGGAATCAGCCCCAGCATTTT. Translation: CASNGRGNQPQHF.